A single sample is the source of the 18 T cell receptor beta chains below, sequenced in a study of blood T cell repertoires in COVID-19. Sequencing used immunoSEQ multiplex PCR; TCRdb keeps in-frame clones, though not all of them. The sample contains about 42,000 clones, 88% of which appear only once. The material sequenced was peripheral blood. The receptors were gathered from a human donor in a cohort sampled during active COVID-19.

The count of this clone is one. The V gene is TRBV6-5, the J gene TRBJ1-6, with 11 nucleotides matching TRBD1. J gave up 9 bases and V 6 bases, and 4 bases lay outside the gene matches. The CDR3 is made up of 14 amino acids. CDR1 and CDR2 from the germline V gene are MNHEY and SVGAGI. The CDR3 DNA follows: TGTGCCAGCAGGCCGGGACAGGGGGGTTCACCCCTCCACTTT. Encoded protein: CASRPGQGGSPLHF.

The genes are TRBV11-2 and TRBJ2-1; tentatively, D is TRBD1 (5 bases). CDR1 and CDR2 from the germline V gene are SGHAT and FQNNGV. Trimming removed 4 bases from V and 7 bases from J, with 8 bases in between. The CDR3 has 12 amino acids. The CDR3 protein is CASSSGANEQFF. The CDR3 DNA reads as TGTGCCAGCAGCTCTGGGGCAAATGAGCAGTTCTTC.

The rearrangement uses TRBV18 and TRBJ1-1; D is perhaps TRBD1 (6 bases). CDR1 is KGHSH and CDR2 is LQKENI in the germline V gene. CDR3 length: 16 amino acids. Trimming took 3 bases from V and 2 from J, leaving 16 bases between them. The CDR3 DNA is TGTGCCAGCTCACCTCGAGGCAGGGGACGTAACACTGAAGCTTTCTTT. It codes for CASSPRGRGRNTEAFF.

The chain has TRBV7-2 and TRBJ1-6, with no clear D. CDR1 is SGHTA, CDR2 FQGNSA, per germline. The CDR3 extends over 15 amino acids. Deletions cut 5 bases from V and 3 bases from J, with 11 bases between. CDR3 residues: CASSPQVNYNSPLHF. The CDR3 nucleotides read TGTGCCAGCAGCCCCCAGGTCAACTATAATTCACCCCTCCACTTT.

The chain is built from TRBV19 and TRBJ1-5; 8 bases align to TRBD1. The CDR3 sequence is 15 residues long. V dropped 2 bases and J dropped 7; count of bases not matched to a gene: 7. CDR1 and CDR2 (germline): LNHDA, SQIVND (reference sequence). The CDR3, as DNA: TGTGCCAGTAGTATAAAGTCAGGGGGCGGACAGCCCCAGCATTTT. Its translation: CASSIKSGGGQPQHF.

This clone was detected only once. The gene calls are TRBV18 and TRBJ2-5; 7 bases match TRBD1. Germline lookup yields CDR1 KGHSH and CDR2 LQKENI. Unmatched junction bases numbered 4, after V lost 3 bases and J lost 0 bases. CDR3 size: 15 residues. CDR3 region: CASSPRQGYQETQYF. In DNA form, the CDR3 reads TGTGCCAGCTCACCCAGACAGGGCTACCAAGAGACCCAGTACTTC.

This clone came up once. The CDR3 DNA is TGTGCCAGCAGCTCGTCCTCCTACGAGCAGTACTTC. Translating gives CASSSSSYEQYF. The rearrangement uses TRBV5-6 and TRBJ2-7; D is unresolved. Germline lookup yields CDR1 SGHDT and CDR2 YYEEEE. The CDR3 has 12 amino acids. V gave up 3 bases and J gave up 0 bases, with 4 bases separating them.

V is TRBV28 and J is TRBJ1-2; 7 nucleotides agree with TRBD1. CDR1 is MDHEN, CDR2 SYDVKM, per germline. J was trimmed by 0 bases and V by 11 bases; bases with no gene match: 6. The CDR3 runs 13 residues. Written as DNA, the CDR3 is TGTGCCTTACAGGACAGGACTAACTATGGCTACACCTTC. Amino acids: CALQDRTNYGYTF.

This clone was observed once. The chain couples TRBV3-1 (or the pseudogene TRBV3-2) to TRBJ1-3; no definite D call. The V and J ends lost 3 bases and 0 bases respectively, with 6 bases between them. The CDR3 is made up of 14 amino acids. Germline CDR1 reads LGHDT; CDR2 reads YNNKEL (reference sequence). The CDR3 DNA follows: TGTGCCAGCAGCCAGAGATTCTCTGGAAACACCATATATTTT. This encodes CASSQRFSGNTIYF.

The chain recombines TRBV6-4 with TRBJ2-3, with 13 nucleotides matching TRBD2. Trimming cost V 5 bases and J 6 bases; bases outside gene matches: 5. CDR1 is MRHNA and CDR2 is SNTAGT in the germline V gene. The CDR3 has 15 amino acids. This CDR3 reads CASSTSGGAADTQYF. CDR3 nucleotides: TGTGCCAGCAGTACTAGCGGGGGGGCCGCGGATACGCAGTATTTT.

V and J are TRBV19 and TRBJ2-3; 8 nucleotides match TRBD1. Germline CDR1 and CDR2: LNHDA and SQIVND (reference sequence). The V segment lost 10 bases and the J segment 5 bases; nucleotides outside the gene matches: 8. The CDR3 contains 13 residues. The CDR3 bases are TGTGCCATCGGACAGGGACTGGGAGATACGCAGTATTTT. This encodes CAIGQGLGDTQYF.

The rearrangement joins TRBV5-6 to TRBJ1-3, with D possibly being TRBD1 (6 bases). The CDR3 runs 17 residues. The germline V and J ends were trimmed by 0 bases and 0 bases, with 13 bases remaining between them. Germline V gene sequence: CDR1 SGHDT, CDR2 YYEEEE. The CDR3 DNA reads TGTGCCAGCAGCTTGGGGGGGCAGACAAGCTCTGGAAACACCATATATTTT. It yields the protein CASSLGGQTSSGNTIYF.

V is TRBV18 and J is TRBJ2-5, with TRBD1 matching 7 bases. The length of the CDR3 is 13 residues. Germline lookup yields CDR1 KGHSH and CDR2 LQKENI. With V trimmed by 3 bases and J by 5 bases, 3 bases remained unmatched. CDR3 in DNA: TGTGCCAGCTCACCCGACAGGGACGAGACCCAGTACTTC. This translates into CASSPDRDETQYF.

Here the CDR3 DNA reads TGTGCCTGGAGTCGGGGACAGGGGGACTACGAGCAGTACTTC. Amino acid sequence: CAWSRGQGDYEQYF. The rearrangement joins TRBV30 to TRBJ2-7; 11 nucleotides align to TRBD1. The CDR3 is 14 amino acids. Unmatched junction bases numbered 3, after V lost 2 bases and J lost 3 bases. The germline CDR1 and CDR2 sequences are GTSNPN and SVGIG (reference sequence).

This clone was picked up a small number of times. The chain uses TRBV7-9 and TRBJ1-6; D remains ambiguous. Trimming shortened V by 5 bases and J by 11 bases, and 4 bases separated the two germline ends. CDR3 length equals 10 residues. Per the germline V gene, CDR1 is SEHNR and CDR2 is FQNEAQ (reference sequence). CDR3 amino acids: CASSRAPLHF. The CDR3 nucleotides read TGTGCCAGCAGCCGCGCACCCCTCCACTTT. Complete variable domain (other parts from reference TRBV7-9 and TRBJ1-6): DTGVSQNPRHKITKRGQNVTFRCDPISEHNRLYWYRQTLGQGPEFLTYFQNEAQLEKSRLLSDRFSAERPKGSFSTLEIQRTEQGDSAMYLCASSRAPLHFGNGTRLTVT.

The rearrangement joins TRBV2 to TRBJ2-7, with 8 bases that match TRBD1. Trimming cost V 4 bases and J 1 base; bases outside gene matches: 6. Germline assignment: CDR1 SNHLY and CDR2 FYNNEI. CDR3 length: 15 amino acids. The CDR3, as DNA: TGTGCCAGCAGTGGACAGGGGACCATATCCTACGAGCAGTACTTC. Its translation: CASSGQGTISYEQYF.

V and J are TRBV7-3 and TRBJ2-1, with 8 bases lining up with TRBD2. Per the germline V gene, CDR1 is SGHTA and CDR2 is FQGTGA. The CDR3 has 13 amino acids. V dropped 2 bases and J dropped 6; count of bases not matched to a gene: 0. The CDR3 reads CASSLGLANEQFF. The CDR3, as DNA: TGTGCCAGCAGCTTAGGACTAGCCAATGAGCAGTTCTTC.

The chain joins TRBV6-1 to TRBJ2-1; tentatively, D is TRBD1 (5 bases). The CDR3 spans 15 residues. V was shortened by 1 base and J by 0 bases, with 7 bases between the two germline ends. Germline V gives CDR1 MNHNS, CDR2 SASEGT. DNA of the CDR3: TGTGCCAGCAGTGAAGGACAGACCTCCTACAATGAGCAGTTCTTC. Translated: CASSEGQTSYNEQFF.